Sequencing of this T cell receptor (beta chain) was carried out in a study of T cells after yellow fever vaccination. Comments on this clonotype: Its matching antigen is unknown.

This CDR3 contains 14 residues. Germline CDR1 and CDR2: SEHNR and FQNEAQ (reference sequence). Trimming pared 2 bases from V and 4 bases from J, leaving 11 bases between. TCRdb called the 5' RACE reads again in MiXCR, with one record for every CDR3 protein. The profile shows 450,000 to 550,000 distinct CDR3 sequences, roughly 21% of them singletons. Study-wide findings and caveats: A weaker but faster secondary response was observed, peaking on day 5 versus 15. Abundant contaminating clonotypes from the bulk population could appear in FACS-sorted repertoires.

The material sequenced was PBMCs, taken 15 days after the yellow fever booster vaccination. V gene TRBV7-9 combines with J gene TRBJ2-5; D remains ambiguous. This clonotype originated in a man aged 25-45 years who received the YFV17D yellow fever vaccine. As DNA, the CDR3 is TGTGCCAGCAGCTTACTGGGTATCGTAGAGACCCAGTACTTC. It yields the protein CASSLLGIVETQYF.